Listed here are 5 T cell receptor beta chains from one sample, sequenced in a study of blood T cell repertoires in COVID-19. TCRdb's table, derived via immunoSEQ multiplex PCR, lists solely in-frame clones and lacks some. The repertoire holds 240,000 or so clones, with 88% as singletons. Input material: peripheral blood. Source of these receptors: a woman in her thirties or forties who had recovered from COVID-19.

The J gene is TRBJ1-1, the V gene TRBV6-5; the D is unclear. Between the trimmed V and J ends, which lost 3 bases and 0 bases, there was a span of 8 bases. The CDR3 extends over 14 amino acids. Germline CDR1 MNHEY, CDR2 SVGAGI. The CDR3 is CASSYGIMNTEAFF. CDR3 nucleotide sequence: TGTGCCAGCAGTTATGGCATCATGAACACTGAAGCTTTCTTT.

This chain uses TRBV10-1 with TRBJ1-1; 8 bases align to TRBD1. CDR1 and CDR2 from the germline V gene are WNHNN and SYGVQD (reference sequence). This CDR3 comprises 15 residues. With V trimmed by 4 bases and J by 0 bases, 4 bases remained unmatched. CDR3 nucleotides: TGCGCCAGCAGTGCGTACAGGGGGATGAACACTGAAGCTTTCTTT. It translates to CASSAYRGMNTEAFF.

This rearrangement joins TRBV7-9 to TRBJ2-7; 10 bases are shared with TRBD2. Germline V gene data show CDR1 as SEHNR and CDR2 as FQNEAQ (reference sequence). This CDR3 comprises 18 residues. The ends lost 5 bases at V and 2 bases at J; junction bases unmatched: 15. The CDR3, as DNA: TGTGCCAGCAGCCCCGTCCCTTTACGACTAGCGGGCCCCTACGAGCAGTACTTC. It encodes CASSPVPLRLAGPYEQYF.

A single count supports this clone. The J gene is TRBJ2-1, the V gene TRBV10-3; 10 bases are shared with TRBD2. Germline V gene data show CDR1 as ENHRY and CDR2 as SYGVKD. Trimming at V came to 4 bases and at J to 6 bases, leaving 0 bases not matched to a gene. This CDR3 is built from 13 residues. The CDR3 protein is CAISGTSGNEQFF. Here the CDR3 DNA reads TGTGCCATCAGTGGGACTAGCGGCAATGAGCAGTTCTTC.

Turning to this clone: Other nucleotide sequences from this sample produce the same CDR3. V gene TRBV10-3 combines with J gene TRBJ1-1, with D possibly being TRBD1 (5 bases). Germline V gene data show CDR1 as ENHRY and CDR2 as SYGVKD. This CDR3 contains 14 residues. Trimming cost V 2 bases and J 1 base, with 8 bases left between them. The CDR3 reads CAISEGQGNTEAFF. The CDR3 DNA sequence: TGTGCCATCAGTGAGGGTCAGGGGAACACTGAAGCTTTCTTT.